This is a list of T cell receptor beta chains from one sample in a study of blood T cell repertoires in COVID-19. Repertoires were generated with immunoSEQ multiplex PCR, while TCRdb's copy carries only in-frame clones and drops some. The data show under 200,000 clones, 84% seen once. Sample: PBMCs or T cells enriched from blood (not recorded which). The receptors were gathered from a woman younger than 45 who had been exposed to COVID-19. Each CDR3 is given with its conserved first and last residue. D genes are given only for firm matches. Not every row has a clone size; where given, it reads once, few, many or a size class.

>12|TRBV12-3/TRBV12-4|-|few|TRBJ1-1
TGTGCCAGCACTACGAGGGCCACTGAAGCTTTCTTT
CASTTRATEAFF
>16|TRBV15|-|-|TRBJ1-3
TGTGCCACCAGCAGAGAACGGGGGATCTCTGGAAACACCATATATTTT
CATSRERGISGNTIYF
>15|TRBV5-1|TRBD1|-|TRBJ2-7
TGCGCCAGCAGATTAGGACAGGTGGCTGTCTACGAGCAGTACTTC
CASRLGQVAVYEQYF
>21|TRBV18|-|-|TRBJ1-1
TGTGCCAGCTCACCATTAAGGTCCCGTCCCGAACTCGTAAGAGGGAACACTGAAGCTTTCTTT
CASSPLRSRPELVRGNTEAFF
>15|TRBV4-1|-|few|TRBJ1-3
TGCGCCAGCAGCCCGACATCCTACTCTGGAAACACCATATATTTT
CASSPTSYSGNTIYF
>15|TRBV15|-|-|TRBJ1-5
TGTGCCACCAGCAGAGATATTGCGGAAGGTCAGCCCCAGCATTTT
CATSRDIAEGQPQHF
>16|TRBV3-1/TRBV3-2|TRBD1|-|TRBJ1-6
TGTGCCAGCAGCCAACCGACGGGACAGCCAAATTCACCCCTCCACTTT
CASSQPTGQPNSPLHF
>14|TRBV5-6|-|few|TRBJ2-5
TGTGCCAGCAGCTCCTGGGGGGGCGGAGAGACCCAGTACTTC
CASSSWGGGETQYF
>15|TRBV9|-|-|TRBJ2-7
TGTGCCAGCAGCGTAGAGGAGGGGATAACCTACGAGCAGTACTTC
CASSVEEGITYEQYF
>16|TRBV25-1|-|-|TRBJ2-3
TGTGCCAGCAGTGAACAACTCAGCGGATACACAGATACGCAGTATTTT
CASSEQLSGYTDTQYF
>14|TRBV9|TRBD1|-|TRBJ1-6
TGTGCCAGCAGTGGACAGGGGTATAATTCACCCCTCCACTTT
CASSGQGYNSPLHF
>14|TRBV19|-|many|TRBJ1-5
TGTGCCAGTAGTCCCGACAGCTACAATCAGCCCCAGCATTTT
CASSPDSYNQPQHF
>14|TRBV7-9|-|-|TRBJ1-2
TGTGCCAGCAGCTTAGGGGCAGGCCGGCATGGCTACACCTTC
CASSLGAGRHGYTF
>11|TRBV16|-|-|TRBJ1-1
TGTGCCAGCAGCCCAGGGACTGAAGCTTTCTTT
CASSPGTEAFF
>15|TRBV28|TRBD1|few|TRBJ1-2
TGTGCCAGCAAAAGATACAGGGACAGGGTTGATGGCTACACCTTC
CASKRYRDRVDGYTF
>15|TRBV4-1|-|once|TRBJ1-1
TGCGCCAGCAGCCACCAACAGGGTCTGAACACTGAAGCTTTCTTT
CASSHQQGLNTEAFF
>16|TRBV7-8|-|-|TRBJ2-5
TGTGCCAGCAGCTTATGGGCCAGCAGCCAAGAGGAGACCCAGTACTTC
CASSLWASSQEETQYF
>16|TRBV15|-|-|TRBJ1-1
TGTGCCACCAGCAGAGGGTTCGGCAGGGAGGGCACTGAAGCTTTCTTT
CATSRGFGREGTEAFF
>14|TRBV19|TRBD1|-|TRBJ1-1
TGTGCCAGTAGTATAAGGGGGCTGGACACTGAAGCTTTCTTT
CASSIRGLDTEAFF
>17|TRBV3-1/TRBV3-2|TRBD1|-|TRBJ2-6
TGTGCCAGCAGCCAGTCCATAATCGCACAGGGGGCGAACGTCCTGACTTTC
CASSQSIIAQGANVLTF
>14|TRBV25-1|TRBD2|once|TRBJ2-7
TGTGCCAGCACCGTTAGCGGGGGGGCCGACGAGCAGTACTTC
CASTVSGGADEQYF
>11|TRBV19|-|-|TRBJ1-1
TGTGCCAGTACAGGGTTCACTGAAGCTTTCTTT
CASTGFTEAFF
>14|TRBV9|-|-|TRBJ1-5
TGTGCCAGCAGCGTAGGTGGAGGTCAAGAGCCCCAGCATTTT
CASSVGGGQEPQHF
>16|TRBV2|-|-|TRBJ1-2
TGTGCCAGCAGCCTCGTGCGGGGGGCTGACCCGTATGGCTACACCTTC
CASSLVRGADPYGYTF
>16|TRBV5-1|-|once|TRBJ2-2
TGCGCCAGCAGCTCCGTACAGGGTCAGAACACCGGGGAGCTGTTTTTT
CASSSVQGQNTGELFF
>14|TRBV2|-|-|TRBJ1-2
TGTGCCAGCAGGGACCCCGGCAGGGACTATGGCTACACCTTC
CASRDPGRDYGYTF
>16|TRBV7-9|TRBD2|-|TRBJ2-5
TGTGCCAGCAGCTCCTCTAGCGGGGGGGCCTGGGAGACCCAGTACTTC
CASSSSSGGAWETQYF
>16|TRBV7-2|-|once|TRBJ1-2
TGTGCCAGCAGCCGCGGGGGGGCGCAGGCTAACTATGGCTACACCTTC
CASSRGGAQANYGYTF
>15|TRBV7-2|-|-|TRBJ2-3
TGTGCCAGCAGCTCTAGGGGGGGCGGTGTTGATACGCAGTATTTT
CASSSRGGGVDTQYF
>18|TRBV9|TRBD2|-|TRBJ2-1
TGTGCCAGCAGCCAGGGACTAGCGGGGGGGTACTCCTACAATGAGCAGTTCTTC
CASSQGLAGGYSYNEQFF
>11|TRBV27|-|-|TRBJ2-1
TGTGCCACCGCGCGGCTTACTGAGCAGTTCTTC
CATARLTEQFF
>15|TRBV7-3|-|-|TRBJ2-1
TGTGCCAGCAGCCCAACTAGCCCCCCCTACAATGAGCAGTTCTTC
CASSPTSPPYNEQFF
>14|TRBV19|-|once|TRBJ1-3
TGTGCCAGTGAAAGCGGGATCTCTGGAAACACCATATATTTT
CASESGISGNTIYF
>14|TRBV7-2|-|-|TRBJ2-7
TGTGCCAGCAGCTTAAGGGGAACAGGAACCGAGCAGTACTTC
CASSLRGTGTEQYF
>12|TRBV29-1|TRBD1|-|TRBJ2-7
TGCAGCGCAAGGGACAGCTCCTACGAGCAGTACTTC
CSARDSSYEQYF
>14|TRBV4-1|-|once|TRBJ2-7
TGCGCCAGCAGCCAAGCCATTCAGGGCTACGAGCAGTACTTC
CASSQAIQGYEQYF
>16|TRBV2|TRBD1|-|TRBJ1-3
TGTGCCAGCAGTGTAAACAGGGGGCTCTCTGGAAACACCATATATTTT
CASSVNRGLSGNTIYF
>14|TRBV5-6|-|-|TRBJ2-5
TGTGCCAGCAGCTTGGGGGGCTTCCAAGAGACCCAGTACTTC
CASSLGGFQETQYF
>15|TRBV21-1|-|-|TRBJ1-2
TGTGCCAGCAGCAAAGAGGACATCATGGGGTATGGCTACACCTTC
CASSKEDIMGYGYTF
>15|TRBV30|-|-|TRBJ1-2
TGTGCCTGGACCGAGTCGCTCGGCAGGGTGAATGGCTACACCTTC
CAWTESLGRVNGYTF
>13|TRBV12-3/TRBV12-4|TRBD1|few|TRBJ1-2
TGTGCCAGCAGGATGACAGGGAACTATGGCTACACCTTC
CASRMTGNYGYTF
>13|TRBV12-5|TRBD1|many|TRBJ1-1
TGTGCTAGTGGCAACACAGGGGACACTGAAGCTTTCTTT
CASGNTGDTEAFF
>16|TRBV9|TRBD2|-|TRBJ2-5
TGTGCCAGCAGCACTAGCGGGGGGGGAAGACAAGAGACCCAGTACTTC
CASSTSGGGRQETQYF
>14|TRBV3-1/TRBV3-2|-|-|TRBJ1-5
TGTGCCAGCAGCCAAGACAATAGCAATCAGCCCCAGCATTTT
CASSQDNSNQPQHF
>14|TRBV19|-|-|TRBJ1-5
TGTGCCAGTAGTGTAGATTATAGCAATCAGCCCCAGCATTTT
CASSVDYSNQPQHF
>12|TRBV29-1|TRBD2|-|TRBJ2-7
TGCAGCGTTGATCCGGGAGGTACCGAGCAGTACTTC
CSVDPGGTEQYF
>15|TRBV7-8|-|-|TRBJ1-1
TGTGCCAGCAGCTTTTTTCAGGGCATGAACACTGAAGCTTTCTTT
CASSFFQGMNTEAFF
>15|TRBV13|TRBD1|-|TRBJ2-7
TGTGCCAGCAGGGTACAGGGGCTAAGCTCCTACGAGCAGTACTTC
CASRVQGLSSYEQYF
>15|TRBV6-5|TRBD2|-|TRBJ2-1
TGTGCCAGCAGCCAAGGGACTAGCGGGGGGGGTGAGCAGTTCTTC
CASSQGTSGGGEQFF
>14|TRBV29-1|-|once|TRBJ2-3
TGCAGCGTTGCCGGGGGAGATGGGACAGATACGCAGTATTTT
CSVAGGDGTDTQYF
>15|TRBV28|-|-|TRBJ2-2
TGTGCCAGCAGTTCCCCGCCAAGGGGCACCGGGGAGCTGTTTTTT
CASSSPPRGTGELFF